This entry features one T cell receptor beta chain sequence. Its matching antigen is unknown. This entry belongs to a study of cytomegalovirus exposure and HLA in healthy donors. Study outcomes and limitations: The classifier reportedly diagnosed cytomegalovirus status with high sensitivity and specificity.

Amplification used 60 Vbeta primers and 13 Jbeta primers. Method: immunoSEQ multiplex PCR; TCRdb's copy keeps in-frame clones and lacks some. Found here are hundreds of thousands of clones, less than 85% of them singletons; the top ten hold about 0.23%. Trimming took 6 bases from V and 8 from J; bases not matched to a gene: 9. The germline CDR1 and CDR2 sequences are MNHEY and SVGAGI. There are 13 residues in the CDR3. The chain uses TRBV6-5 and TRBJ1-2; 7 bases agree with TRBD1. The TCR was taken from a girl aged 2 to 9 in good health and CMV-seronegative. Sequencing was carried out using PBMCs. The CDR3 spells CASSPTTGRGYTF. CDR3 nucleotides: TGTGCCAGCAGCCCTACGACAGGGCGCGGCTACACCTTC.